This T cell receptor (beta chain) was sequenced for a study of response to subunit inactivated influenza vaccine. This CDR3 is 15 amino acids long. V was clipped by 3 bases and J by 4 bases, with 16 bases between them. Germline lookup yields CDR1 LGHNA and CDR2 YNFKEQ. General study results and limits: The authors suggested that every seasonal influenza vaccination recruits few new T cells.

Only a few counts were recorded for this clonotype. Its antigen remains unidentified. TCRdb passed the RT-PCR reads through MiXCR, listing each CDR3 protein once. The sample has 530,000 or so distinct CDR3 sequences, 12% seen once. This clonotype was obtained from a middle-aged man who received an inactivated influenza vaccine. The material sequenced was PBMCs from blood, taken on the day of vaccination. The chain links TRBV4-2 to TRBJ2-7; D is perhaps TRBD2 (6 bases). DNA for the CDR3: TGTGCCAGCAGCCAGACCGGGACTGGAGCTTACGAGCAGTACTTC. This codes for CASSQTGTGAYEQYF.